The rows below give T cell receptor beta chains drawn from one sample of a study of T cell responses to AZD1222 COVID-19 vaccine. Clones were read by immunoSEQ multiplex PCR, and TCRdb kept only the in-frame ones, dropping some. In the table there are 150,000 to 200,000 clones, 75% to 90% of which are singletons. Specimen: peripheral blood, collected on day 0 of AZD1222 vaccination. These receptors were collected from an adult in good health. Each CDR3 is given with its conserved first and last residue. Fields, in order: V gene, D gene, J gene, clone size, CDR3 DNA, CDR3 protein. The D gene is left open where the match is weak. Not all rows give a size; the values are once, few, many and, for expanded clones, a class.

v_gene: TRBV6-4
d_gene: .
j_gene: TRBJ1-6
abundance: .
CDR3nt: TGTGCCAGCAGTGCCGGGTTCGGGGGTGGTTCACCCCTCCACTTT
CDR3aa: CASSAGFGGGSPLHF

v_gene: TRBV11-2
d_gene: TRBD2
j_gene: TRBJ2-7
abundance: .
CDR3nt: TGTGCCAGCAGCTCCACCACTAGCGGGGTTTACGAGCAGTACTTC
CDR3aa: CASSSTTSGVYEQYF

v_gene: TRBV4-3
d_gene: .
j_gene: TRBJ2-3
abundance: .
CDR3nt: TGCGCCAGCAGCCAAGAAATTGGGGGACTTAGCACAGATACGCAGTATTTT
CDR3aa: CASSQEIGGLSTDTQYF

v_gene: TRBV24-1
d_gene: .
j_gene: TRBJ2-3
abundance: .
CDR3nt: TGTGCCACCAGTGATCCTCAAGTGGACGTTCCTAGCACAGATACGCAGTATTTT
CDR3aa: CATSDPQVDVPSTDTQYF

v_gene: TRBV28
d_gene: .
j_gene: TRBJ1-1
abundance: .
CDR3nt: TGTGCCAGCAGTTTATGGAGGGAAGCTTTCTTT
CDR3aa: CASSLWREAFF

v_gene: TRBV24-1
d_gene: .
j_gene: TRBJ1-2
abundance: .
CDR3nt: TGTGCCACCAGTGATTTCCAACTCGGGGGACCAACAGAGGATGGCTACACCTTC
CDR3aa: CATSDFQLGGPTEDGYTF

v_gene: TRBV19
d_gene: .
j_gene: TRBJ2-7
abundance: .
CDR3nt: TGTGCCAGTAGTATGTGGAGATCCTCCTACGAGCAGTACTTC
CDR3aa: CASSMWRSSYEQYF

v_gene: TRBV6-6
d_gene: .
j_gene: TRBJ1-3
abundance: .
CDR3nt: TGTGCCAGCAGTGCTACCGGGACTGATTTT
CDR3aa: CASSATGTDF

v_gene: TRBV11-2
d_gene: TRBD2
j_gene: TRBJ2-1
abundance: .
CDR3nt: TGTGCCAGCAGCTCAGTGGCCGGGAGGGCCTACAATGAGCAGTTCTTC
CDR3aa: CASSSVAGRAYNEQFF

v_gene: TRBV5-6
d_gene: TRBD2
j_gene: TRBJ2-1
abundance: .
CDR3nt: TGTGCCAGCAGCTTTCGCGGGAGACCCTACAATGAGCAGTTCTTC
CDR3aa: CASSFRGRPYNEQFF

v_gene: TRBV11-2
d_gene: TRBD2
j_gene: TRBJ2-3
abundance: few
CDR3nt: TGTGCCAGCAGCGTAACTAGCGGAGGGCGTTATACGCAGTATTTT
CDR3aa: CASSVTSGGRYTQYF

v_gene: TRBV10-2
d_gene: .
j_gene: TRBJ1-6
abundance: .
CDR3nt: TGCGCCAGCAGTGCTTCGGGGCCTAATTCACCCCTCCACTTT
CDR3aa: CASSASGPNSPLHF

v_gene: TRBV5-5
d_gene: TRBD1
j_gene: TRBJ1-5
abundance: .
CDR3nt: TGTGCCAGCAGCTTGGAGGGGGCAGTCGGACAGCCCCAGCATTTT
CDR3aa: CASSLEGAVGQPQHF

v_gene: TRBV24-1
d_gene: .
j_gene: TRBJ2-5
abundance: once
CDR3nt: TGTGCCACCAGTGATTGGGGAAGAGAGACCCAGTACTTC
CDR3aa: CATSDWGRETQYF

v_gene: TRBV19
d_gene: TRBD1
j_gene: TRBJ1-5
abundance: .
CDR3nt: TGTGCCAGTAGTCCTGACAGGGCTAGGGATCAGCCCCAGCATTTT
CDR3aa: CASSPDRARDQPQHF

v_gene: TRBV6-1
d_gene: TRBD1
j_gene: TRBJ1-3
abundance: .
CDR3nt: TGTGCCAGCAGTCAAGCGGGACAGGCGAACACCATATATTTT
CDR3aa: CASSQAGQANTIYF

v_gene: TRBV19
d_gene: TRBD2
j_gene: TRBJ2-5
abundance: .
CDR3nt: TGTGCCAGTAGTAAACGACTAGCGGGAGTGGAGACCCAGTACTTC
CDR3aa: CASSKRLAGVETQYF

v_gene: TRBV30
d_gene: TRBD1
j_gene: TRBJ2-5
abundance: once
CDR3nt: TGTGCCTGGCAGCGGATAGGGACAGGGCAAGAGACCCAGTACTTC
CDR3aa: CAWQRIGTGQETQYF

v_gene: TRBV6-5
d_gene: .
j_gene: TRBJ1-2
abundance: .
CDR3nt: TGTGCCAGCCGCGTGCTGGCAGGTGATATGTATGGCTACACCTTC
CDR3aa: CASRVLAGDMYGYTF

v_gene: TRBV6-6
d_gene: .
j_gene: TRBJ1-2
abundance: once
CDR3nt: TGTGCCAGCAACCCATCGCGGGTGCAGTTTGGCTACACCTTC
CDR3aa: CASNPSRVQFGYTF

v_gene: TRBV7-2
d_gene: .
j_gene: TRBJ1-1
abundance: .
CDR3nt: TGTGCCAGCAGCTTTCAGGGGAACACTGAAGCTTTCTTT
CDR3aa: CASSFQGNTEAFF

v_gene: TRBV5-8
d_gene: TRBD1
j_gene: TRBJ2-3
abundance: .
CDR3nt: TGTGCCAGCAGCTTGGATGACAGGGGAGACACAGATACGCAGTATTTT
CDR3aa: CASSLDDRGDTDTQYF

v_gene: TRBV28
d_gene: .
j_gene: TRBJ1-5
abundance: .
CDR3nt: TGTGCCAGCAGTTTAAGTGCTCAGCCCCAGCATTTT
CDR3aa: CASSLSAQPQHF

v_gene: TRBV6-1
d_gene: .
j_gene: TRBJ1-2
abundance: .
CDR3nt: TGTGCCAGCAGTGACACAGTCTATGGCTACACCTTC
CDR3aa: CASSDTVYGYTF

v_gene: TRBV29-1
d_gene: .
j_gene: TRBJ1-3
abundance: .
CDR3nt: TGCAGCGTTGCCGACTCTGACTCTGGAAACACCATATATTTT
CDR3aa: CSVADSDSGNTIYF

v_gene: TRBV19
d_gene: TRBD1
j_gene: TRBJ2-7
abundance: .
CDR3nt: TGTGCCAGTAGCCTCTTCACAGGGGTGGACGAGCAGTACTTC
CDR3aa: CASSLFTGVDEQYF

v_gene: TRBV11-2
d_gene: .
j_gene: TRBJ2-1
abundance: .
CDR3nt: TGTGCCAGCAGCTCCCTGGACAGGCGGGGCAATGAGCAGTTCTTC
CDR3aa: CASSSLDRRGNEQFF

v_gene: TRBV11-2
d_gene: TRBD1
j_gene: TRBJ1-6
abundance: .
CDR3nt: TGTGCCAGCAGCTCACGGACAGGGGGTAGTTCACCCCTCCACTTT
CDR3aa: CASSSRTGGSSPLHF

v_gene: TRBV27
d_gene: TRBD1
j_gene: TRBJ1-5
abundance: .
CDR3nt: TGTGCCAGCAGCGTACGGGGACAGATCCTTAATCAGCCCCAGCATTTT
CDR3aa: CASSVRGQILNQPQHF

v_gene: TRBV2
d_gene: .
j_gene: TRBJ2-3
abundance: .
CDR3nt: TGTGCCACTGGGAAGACTACAAGCACAGATACGCAGTATTTT
CDR3aa: CATGKTTSTDTQYF